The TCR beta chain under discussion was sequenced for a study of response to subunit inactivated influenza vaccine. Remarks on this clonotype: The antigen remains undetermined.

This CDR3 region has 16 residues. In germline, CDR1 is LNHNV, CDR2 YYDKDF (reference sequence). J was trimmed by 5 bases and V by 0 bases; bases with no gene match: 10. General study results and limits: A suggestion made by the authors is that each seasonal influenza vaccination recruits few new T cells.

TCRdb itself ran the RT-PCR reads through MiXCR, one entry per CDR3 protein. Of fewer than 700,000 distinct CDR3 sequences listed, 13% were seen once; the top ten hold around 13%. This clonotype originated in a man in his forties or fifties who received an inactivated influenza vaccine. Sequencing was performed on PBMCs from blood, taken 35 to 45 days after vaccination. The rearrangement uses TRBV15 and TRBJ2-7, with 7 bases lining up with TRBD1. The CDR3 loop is CATSRELGTVVNEQYF. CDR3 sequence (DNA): TGTGCCACCAGCAGAGAACTCGGGACAGTGGTAAACGAGCAGTACTTC.